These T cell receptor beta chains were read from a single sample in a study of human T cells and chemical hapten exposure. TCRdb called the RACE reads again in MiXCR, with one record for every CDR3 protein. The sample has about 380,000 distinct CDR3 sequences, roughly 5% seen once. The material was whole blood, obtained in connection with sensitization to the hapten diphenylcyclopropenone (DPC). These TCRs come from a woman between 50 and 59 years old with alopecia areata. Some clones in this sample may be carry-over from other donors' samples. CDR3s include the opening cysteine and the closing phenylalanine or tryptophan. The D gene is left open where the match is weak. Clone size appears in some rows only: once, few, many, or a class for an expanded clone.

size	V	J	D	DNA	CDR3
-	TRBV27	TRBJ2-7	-	TGTGCCAGCAGTTTAGGTAGCCTGATCTACGAGCAGTACTTC	CASSLGSLIYEQYF
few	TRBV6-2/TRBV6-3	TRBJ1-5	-	TGTGCCAGCGCTAATGGGCCCTACAATCAGCCCCAGCATTTT	CASANGPYNQPQHF
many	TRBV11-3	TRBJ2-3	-	TGTGCCAGCAGCTTAGGGGCTAGCCGAACTAGCACAGATACGCAGTATTTT	CASSLGASRTSTDTQYF
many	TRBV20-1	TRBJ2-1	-	TGCAGTGCTAGAGACCCAGGCAGGTACTATGAGCAGTTCTTC	CSARDPGRYYEQFF
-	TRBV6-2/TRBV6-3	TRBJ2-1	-	TGTGCCAGCAGTTACGGGGGGCGCGGGCGGTATTCCTTAAATGAGCAGTTCTTC	CASSYGGRGRYSLNEQFF
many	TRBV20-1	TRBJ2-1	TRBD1	TGCAGTGCTAGAGGTCCGACAGGGTCGAGGGAGCAGTTCTTC	CSARGPTGSREQFF
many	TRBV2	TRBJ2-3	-	TGTGCCAGCTCTAACGAGGTCAGCACAGATACGCAGTATTTT	CASSNEVSTDTQYF
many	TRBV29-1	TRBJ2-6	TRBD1	TGCAGCGCACAAGGGGGCACTGGGGCCAACGTCCTGACTTTC	CSAQGGTGANVLTF
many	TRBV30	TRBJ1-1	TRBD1	TGTGCCTGGGCCGGACAGGTCAACACTGAAGCTTTCTTT	CAWAGQVNTEAFF
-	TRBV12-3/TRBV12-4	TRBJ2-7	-	TGTGCCAGCAGTGACGGCCTCGGAGAGCAGTACTTC	CASSDGLGEQYF
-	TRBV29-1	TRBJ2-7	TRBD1	TGCAGCGTTGAAGGGACAGGGGAAGCCTACGAGCAGTACTTC	CSVEGTGEAYEQYF
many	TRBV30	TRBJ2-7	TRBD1	TGTGCCCACGGACAGGGGCACTCCTACGAGCAGTACTTC	CAHGQGHSYEQYF
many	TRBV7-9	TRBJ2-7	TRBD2	TGTGCCAGCAGCTCAGCGAGCCCCCTGCGGGAGCTACCCTACGAGCAGTACTTC	CASSSASPLRELPYEQYF
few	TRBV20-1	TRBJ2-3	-	TGCAGTGCCGAGGACAGGGAGGGGACAGATACGCAGTATTTT	CSAEDREGTDTQYF
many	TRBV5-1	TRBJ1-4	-	TGCGCCAGCAGGTCGGAGGCATACGAAAAACTGTTTTTT	CASRSEAYEKLFF
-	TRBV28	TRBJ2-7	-	TGTTCCAGCACCCCAAATGGGAGGCCCGATCCCCTGCTCAACTTC	CSSTPNGRPDPLLNF
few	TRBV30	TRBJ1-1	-	TGTGCCTGGAATGGACAGCGACTGAACACTGAAGCTTTCTTT	CAWNGQRLNTEAFF
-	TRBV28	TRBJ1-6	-	TGTGCTAGTTTGGGGGGCAAATCACCCCTCCACTTT	CASLGGKSPLHF
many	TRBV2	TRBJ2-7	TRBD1	TGTGCCAGCAGTTCGACAGGGCTCTACGAGCAGTACTTC	CASSSTGLYEQYF
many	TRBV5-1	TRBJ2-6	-	TGCGCCAGCAGCTTGGTCGTTCTAGGGACTGGGGCCAACGTCCTGACTTTC	CASSLVVLGTGANVLTF
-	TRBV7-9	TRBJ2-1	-	TGTGCCAGCAGCTTAGCGAGGGTAGGCGAGCAGTTCTTC	CASSLARVGEQFF
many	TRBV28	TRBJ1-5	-	TGTGCCAGCACAGGCCCCCTCGGACGGACAAACAATCAGCCCCAGCATTTT	CASTGPLGRTNNQPQHF
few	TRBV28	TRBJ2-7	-	TGTGCCAGCAGCTCCAGACGGGTCGGGTACGAGCAGTACTTC	CASSSRRVGYEQYF
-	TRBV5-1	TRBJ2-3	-	TGCGCCAGCAGCTCCCACCACGTTACAGATACGCAGTATTTT	CASSSHHVTDTQYF
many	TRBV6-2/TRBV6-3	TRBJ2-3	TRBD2	TGTGCCAGCAGTCCAACTAGCGGAGACACAGATACGCAGTATTTT	CASSPTSGDTDTQYF
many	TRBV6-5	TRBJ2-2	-	TGTGCCAGCACCCTGAGGCCACCGGACACCGGGGAGCTGTTTTTT	CASTLRPPDTGELFF
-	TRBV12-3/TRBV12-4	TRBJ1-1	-	TGTGCCAGCAGTTCTAGGTTGGAGGGCACTGAAGCTTTCTTT	CASSSRLEGTEAFF
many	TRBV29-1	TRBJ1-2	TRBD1	TGCAGCGTTGAAGATCCCAGCCTACAGGGGAACTATGGCTACACCTTC	CSVEDPSLQGNYGYTF
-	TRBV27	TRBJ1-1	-	TGTGCCAGCAGGGGGGCCGAAGCAAACAGTGAAGCTTTCTTT	CASRGAEANSEAFF